These T cell receptor beta chains were read from a single sample in a study of cytomegalovirus exposure and HLA in healthy donors. TCRdb's table, derived via immunoSEQ multiplex PCR, lists solely in-frame clones and lacks some. In the table there are about 43,000 clones, roughly 64% of which are singletons. The sequenced sample was PBMCs. Every receptor here comes from a man aged 55 to 70 in good health and CMV-seropositive. Both conserved end residues are part of each CDR3. Fields, in order: CDR3 protein, CDR3 DNA, J gene, D gene, clone size, V gene. The D gene is left open where the match is weak. Rows may omit the clone size; those that give it use once, few, many or a size class.

cdr3_aa: CASSPTRGGDEQYF
cdr3_nt: TGTGCCAGCAGCCCAACGCGAGGGGGCGACGAGCAGTACTTC
j_call: TRBJ2-7
d_call: TRBD1
clone_size: few
v_call: TRBV11-2

cdr3_aa: CASSYRQAGRYNEQFF
cdr3_nt: TGTGCCAGCTCATATAGACAGGCCGGGCGCTACAATGAGCAGTTCTTC
j_call: TRBJ2-1
d_call: -
clone_size: few
v_call: TRBV18

cdr3_aa: CASSFSSFNQPQHF
cdr3_nt: TGTGCCAGCAGCTTTTCCAGTTTCAATCAGCCCCAGCATTTT
j_call: TRBJ1-5
d_call: -
clone_size: -
v_call: TRBV7-2

cdr3_aa: CASSSRTRDYGYTF
cdr3_nt: TGTGCCAGCAGTTCCCGGACAAGGGACTATGGCTACACCTTC
j_call: TRBJ1-2
d_call: -
clone_size: -
v_call: TRBV28

cdr3_aa: CASISGGDRESPLHF
cdr3_nt: TGTGCCAGCATCTCAGGGGGGGACAGGGAGTCACCCCTCCACTTT
j_call: TRBJ1-6
d_call: TRBD1
clone_size: -
v_call: TRBV6-1

cdr3_aa: CASRRTGTGEQYF
cdr3_nt: TGTGCCAGCAGGAGGACAGGGACGGGGGAGCAGTACTTC
j_call: TRBJ2-7
d_call: TRBD1
clone_size: once
v_call: TRBV13

cdr3_aa: CASSLPGQGSEKLFF
cdr3_nt: TGTGCCAGCAGTTTACCGGGACAGGGGAGCGAAAAACTGTTTTTT
j_call: TRBJ1-4
d_call: TRBD1
clone_size: -
v_call: TRBV28

cdr3_aa: CASKWTSGVYNEQFF
cdr3_nt: TGTGCCAGCAAATGGACTAGCGGAGTTTACAATGAGCAGTTCTTC
j_call: TRBJ2-1
d_call: TRBD2
clone_size: -
v_call: TRBV2

cdr3_aa: CASSIEVGHTNTGELFF
cdr3_nt: TGTGCCAGTAGTATAGAGGTGGGACACACGAACACCGGGGAGCTGTTTTTT
j_call: TRBJ2-2
d_call: -
clone_size: -
v_call: TRBV19

cdr3_aa: CASSPRQGAEQTEAFF
cdr3_nt: TGCGCCAGCAGCCCGCGACAGGGGGCAGAACAGACTGAAGCTTTCTTT
j_call: TRBJ1-1
d_call: TRBD1
clone_size: few
v_call: TRBV5-1

cdr3_aa: CASSFRLAGSNEQFF
cdr3_nt: TGTGCCAGCAGCTTCCGGCTAGCGGGCAGCAATGAGCAGTTCTTC
j_call: TRBJ2-1
d_call: TRBD2
clone_size: -
v_call: TRBV7-6

cdr3_aa: CASSYGTEEAFF
cdr3_nt: TGTGCCAGCAGCTATGGGACAGAAGAAGCTTTCTTT
j_call: TRBJ1-1
d_call: TRBD1
clone_size: many
v_call: TRBV6-5

cdr3_aa: CASSLAGSRYEQYF
cdr3_nt: TGTGCCAGCAGCCTCGCGGGGTCGCGCTACGAGCAGTACTTC
j_call: TRBJ2-7
d_call: -
clone_size: -
v_call: TRBV11-1

cdr3_aa: CASSQLGQGNSPLHF
cdr3_nt: TGTGCCAGCAGCCAATTGGGACAGGGAAATTCACCCCTCCACTTT
j_call: TRBJ1-6
d_call: TRBD1
clone_size: -
v_call: TRBV9

cdr3_aa: CASRSDTEAFF
cdr3_nt: TGTGCCAGCCGATCGGACACTGAAGCTTTCTTT
j_call: TRBJ1-1
d_call: -
clone_size: -
v_call: TRBV6-5

cdr3_aa: CASSFGAGVYEQYF
cdr3_nt: TGCGCCAGCAGCTTTGGGGCGGGAGTTTACGAGCAGTACTTC
j_call: TRBJ2-7
d_call: TRBD2
clone_size: -
v_call: TRBV5-1

cdr3_aa: CASSRGMTSGIYNEQFF
cdr3_nt: TGCGCCAGCAGCCGGGGGATGACTAGCGGGATTTACAATGAGCAGTTCTTC
j_call: TRBJ2-1
d_call: TRBD2
clone_size: once
v_call: TRBV10-1

cdr3_aa: CASSVVAAGAEQFF
cdr3_nt: TGTGCCAGCAGCGTAGTCGCGGCGGGAGCTGAGCAGTTCTTC
j_call: TRBJ2-1
d_call: TRBD2
clone_size: -
v_call: TRBV7-6

cdr3_aa: CASSLVPSGINEQYF
cdr3_nt: TGTGCCAGCAGCTTGGTGCCTAGCGGGATCAACGAGCAGTACTTC
j_call: TRBJ2-7
d_call: TRBD2
clone_size: once
v_call: TRBV5-5

cdr3_aa: CASSFTGSTNEKLFF
cdr3_nt: TGCGCCAGCAGCTTTACAGGGAGCACTAATGAAAAACTGTTTTTT
j_call: TRBJ1-4
d_call: -
clone_size: -
v_call: TRBV5-1

cdr3_aa: CATSRDRGSSSYEQYF
cdr3_nt: TGTGCCACCAGCAGAGATCGGGGTTCTAGTTCCTACGAGCAGTACTTC
j_call: TRBJ2-7
d_call: -
clone_size: -
v_call: TRBV15

cdr3_aa: CASRGTGTDGTQYF
cdr3_nt: TGTGCCAGCAGAGGGACCGGGACAGACGGGACCCAGTACTTC
j_call: TRBJ2-5
d_call: TRBD1
clone_size: -
v_call: TRBV27

cdr3_aa: CASSPGARREGQDTQYF
cdr3_nt: TGTGCCAGCTCACCAGGGGCTCGACGGGAGGGCCAAGATACGCAGTATTTT
j_call: TRBJ2-3
d_call: TRBD2
clone_size: -
v_call: TRBV18

cdr3_aa: CASQGGFGTEAFF
cdr3_nt: TGTGCCTCCCAAGGGGGATTTGGGACTGAAGCTTTCTTT
j_call: TRBJ1-1
d_call: -
clone_size: many
v_call: TRBV30

cdr3_aa: CASSYYGTVNTEAFF
cdr3_nt: TGTGCCAGCAGTTACTACGGGACAGTGAACACTGAAGCTTTCTTT
j_call: TRBJ1-1
d_call: TRBD1
clone_size: -
v_call: TRBV6-5

cdr3_aa: CAWSGISGVGQYF
cdr3_nt: TGTGCCTGGAGCGGCATTTCAGGGGTCGGGCAGTATTTT
j_call: TRBJ2-3
d_call: -
clone_size: -
v_call: TRBV30